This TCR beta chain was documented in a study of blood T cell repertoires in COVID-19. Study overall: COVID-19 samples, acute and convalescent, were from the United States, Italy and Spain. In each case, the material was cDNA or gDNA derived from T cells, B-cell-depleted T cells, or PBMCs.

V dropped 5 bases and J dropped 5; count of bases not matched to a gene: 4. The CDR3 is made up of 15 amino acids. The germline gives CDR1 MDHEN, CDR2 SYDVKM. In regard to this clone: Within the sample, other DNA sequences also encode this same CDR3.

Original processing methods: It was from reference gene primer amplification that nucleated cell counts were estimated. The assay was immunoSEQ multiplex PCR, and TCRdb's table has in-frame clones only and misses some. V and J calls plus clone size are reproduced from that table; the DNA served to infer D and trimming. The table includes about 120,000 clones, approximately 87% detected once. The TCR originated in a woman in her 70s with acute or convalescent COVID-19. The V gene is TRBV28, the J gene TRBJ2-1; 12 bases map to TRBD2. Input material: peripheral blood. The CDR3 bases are TGTGCCAGCAGTGCGACTAGCGGGGGAAACAATGAGCAGTTCTTC. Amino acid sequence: CASSATSGGNNEQFF.